This is a list of T cell receptor beta chains from one sample in a study of cytomegalovirus exposure and HLA in healthy donors. Here immunoSEQ multiplex PCR was the method, and the copy in TCRdb shows in-frame clones only, minus some. The repertoire has 120,000 or so clones, about 91% of them found once; the top ten carry approximately 1.1%. The sequencing sample was made of PBMCs. Receptors were obtained from a woman younger than 30 in good health and CMV-seronegative. Each CDR3 is given with its conserved first and last residue. The D gene is left open where the match is weak. Clone size is stated in some rows and not others, as once, few, many or a class when expanded.

size: NA
V: TRBV14
D: TRBD2
J: TRBJ2-4
DNA: TGTGCCAGCAGCCACCTACCCAGGAAGGCTAGCGGGAGGCCGGGAGCCAAAAACATTCAGTACTTC
CDR3: CASSHLPRKASGRPGAKNIQYF

size: NA
V: TRBV14
D: NA
J: TRBJ1-1
DNA: TGTGCCAGCAGCCCACGTTTGAGCACTGAAGCTTTCTTT
CDR3: CASSPRLSTEAFF

size: NA
V: TRBV28
D: TRBD1
J: TRBJ2-1
DNA: TGTGCCAGCAGGGAGACAGGGGCCCGGAATGAGCAGTTCTTC
CDR3: CASRETGARNEQFF

size: NA
V: TRBV19
D: NA
J: TRBJ2-1
DNA: TGTGCCAGTAGTATGGGGGGGACAGGTAACAATGAGCAGTTCTTC
CDR3: CASSMGGTGNNEQFF

size: NA
V: TRBV6-5
D: TRBD1
J: TRBJ1-5
DNA: TGTGCCACCGGGGGACAGCGCAATCAGCCCCAGCATTTT
CDR3: CATGGQRNQPQHF

size: NA
V: TRBV28
D: NA
J: TRBJ1-1
DNA: TGTGCCAGCAGTTCTCCCGCTGGGGGGAGGACTGAAGCTTTCTTT
CDR3: CASSSPAGGRTEAFF

size: NA
V: TRBV6-1
D: NA
J: TRBJ1-5
DNA: TGTGCCAGCAAGTGGCAGACAACAGCCAATCAGCCCCAGCATTTT
CDR3: CASKWQTTANQPQHF

size: NA
V: TRBV6-1
D: NA
J: TRBJ1-1
DNA: TGTGCCAGCAGCCTGACCCCAGGGAGGGAAACTGAAGCTTTCTTT
CDR3: CASSLTPGRETEAFF

size: NA
V: TRBV7-2
D: TRBD1
J: TRBJ2-7
DNA: TGTGCCAGCAGCTTCGGGACAGGGGACCACCGGCAGTACTTC
CDR3: CASSFGTGDHRQYF

size: NA
V: TRBV6-7
D: TRBD2
J: TRBJ2-1
DNA: TGTGCCAGCAGTCCGACTAGCCCTCGAAGCAATGAGCAGTTCTTC
CDR3: CASSPTSPRSNEQFF

size: NA
V: TRBV2
D: TRBD2
J: TRBJ2-2
DNA: TGTGCCAGCAAAACTAGCGGGAACACCGGGGAGCTGTTTTTT
CDR3: CASKTSGNTGELFF

size: NA
V: TRBV5-1
D: TRBD2
J: TRBJ2-3
DNA: TGCGCCACCCGAGTCAGCGGGAGGACAGATACGCAGTATTTT
CDR3: CATRVSGRTDTQYF

size: NA
V: TRBV4-3
D: TRBD2
J: TRBJ2-1
DNA: TGCGCCAGCAGCCAAGTACTAGCGGGAGCCCATGAGCAGTTCTTC
CDR3: CASSQVLAGAHEQFF

size: NA
V: TRBV18
D: TRBD1
J: TRBJ2-7
DNA: TGTGCCAGCTCGCAAGCGGACAGGGGTTACGAGCAGTACTTC
CDR3: CASSQADRGYEQYF

size: NA
V: TRBV6-1
D: NA
J: TRBJ1-1
DNA: TGTGCCAGCACTACTCAAACAGGGAACACTGAAGCTTTCTTT
CDR3: CASTTQTGNTEAFF

size: NA
V: TRBV7-8
D: NA
J: TRBJ1-5
DNA: TGTGCCACTGGATACAGGGACCGGCAGCCCCAGCATTTT
CDR3: CATGYRDRQPQHF

size: NA
V: TRBV9
D: TRBD2
J: TRBJ2-2
DNA: TGTGCCAGCACCCCCACCCGGACTAGCGGGGAGGCACGGGGGACCGGGGAGCTGTTTTTT
CDR3: CASTPTRTSGEARGTGELFF

size: NA
V: TRBV2
D: TRBD1
J: TRBJ1-2
DNA: TGTGCCAGCAGGTCGGGACAGCCAAACTATGGCTACACCTTC
CDR3: CASRSGQPNYGYTF

size: few
V: TRBV7-2
D: TRBD2
J: TRBJ2-5
DNA: TGTGCCAGCAGCTTAGCCCGGACTAGCTTTGAGACCCAGTACTTC
CDR3: CASSLARTSFETQYF

size: NA
V: TRBV9
D: NA
J: TRBJ1-4
DNA: TGTGCCAGCAGCGTTTTGACAGGACCAAATGAAAAACTGTTTTTT
CDR3: CASSVLTGPNEKLFF

size: few
V: TRBV7-2
D: NA
J: TRBJ1-2
DNA: TGTGCCAGCAGCCCCGCGAGACAAAACTATGGCTACACCTTC
CDR3: CASSPARQNYGYTF

size: NA
V: TRBV7-6
D: TRBD1
J: TRBJ1-2
DNA: TGTGCCAGCAGCTCGACAGGGGGTTTCGATGGCTACACCTTC
CDR3: CASSSTGGFDGYTF

size: NA
V: TRBV9
D: TRBD2
J: TRBJ2-3
DNA: TGTGCCAGCAGCGAGGGACTAGCGGCTAGCACAGATACGCAGTATTTT
CDR3: CASSEGLAASTDTQYF

size: NA
V: TRBV5-1
D: TRBD1
J: TRBJ1-5
DNA: TGCGCCAGCAGCACCGCCGGGACAGTAGGTCAGCCCCAGCATTTT
CDR3: CASSTAGTVGQPQHF

size: NA
V: TRBV10-1
D: TRBD2
J: TRBJ2-3
DNA: TGCGCCAGCAGGCTAGCGGGAGCAATGAATGGCACAGATACGCAGTATTTT
CDR3: CASRLAGAMNGTDTQYF

size: NA
V: TRBV28
D: TRBD2
J: TRBJ2-5
DNA: TGTGCCAGCAGTTTAACTAGCGGGGGCGATATCCAAGAGACCCAGTACTTC
CDR3: CASSLTSGGDIQETQYF

size: NA
V: TRBV9
D: NA
J: TRBJ1-2
DNA: TGTGCCAGCAGCGCCGTCACAGGGACCTCCTATGGCTACACCTTC
CDR3: CASSAVTGTSYGYTF

size: NA
V: TRBV28
D: TRBD1
J: TRBJ1-5
DNA: TGTGCCAGCAGTTTGGAGGGGGCGAAAAGCAATCAGCCCCAGCATTTT
CDR3: CASSLEGAKSNQPQHF

size: NA
V: TRBV27
D: NA
J: TRBJ1-5
DNA: TGTGCCAGCAGTTTGCGGCAGAGCAATCAGCCCCAGCATTTT
CDR3: CASSLRQSNQPQHF

size: NA
V: TRBV19
D: NA
J: TRBJ2-7
DNA: TGTGCCAGTAGTACACACAGGGCACGGAGCTCCTACGAGCAGTACTTC
CDR3: CASSTHRARSSYEQYF

size: NA
V: TRBV15
D: NA
J: TRBJ2-7
DNA: TGTGCCACCAGCAGGACAGCCAGCTCCTACGAGCAGTACTTC
CDR3: CATSRTASSYEQYF

size: NA
V: TRBV5-1
D: TRBD1
J: TRBJ1-2
DNA: TGCGCCAGCAGAAGGACAGGGAGCTATGGCTACACCTTC
CDR3: CASRRTGSYGYTF

size: once
V: TRBV2
D: NA
J: TRBJ2-7
DNA: TGTGCCAGCAGTGTATACGAGCAGTACTTC
CDR3: CASSVYEQYF

size: NA
V: TRBV27
D: NA
J: TRBJ2-1
DNA: TGTGCCAGCACTAAGGGGCAGGGGCCCTACAATGAGCAGTTCTTC
CDR3: CASTKGQGPYNEQFF

size: NA
V: TRBV28
D: TRBD1
J: TRBJ1-2
DNA: TGTGCCAGCAGTCGTCCTTGGGACAGGGCCTACACCTTC
CDR3: CASSRPWDRAYTF

size: NA
V: TRBV4-1
D: NA
J: TRBJ2-1
DNA: TGCGCCAGCAGCCAAGGGGTCCGAAAGGCAGGCCTCCGCGCTACGAATGAGCAGTTCTTC
CDR3: CASSQGVRKAGLRATNEQFF

size: NA
V: TRBV27
D: NA
J: TRBJ2-1
DNA: TGTGCCAGCATACCTACGAGCGCGAGAATCACCTACAATGAGCAGTTCTTC
CDR3: CASIPTSARITYNEQFF

size: once
V: TRBV7-2
D: TRBD2
J: TRBJ2-1
DNA: TGTGCCAGCAGCCCTAGCGGGGTCTGGGGTAATGAGCAGTTCTTC
CDR3: CASSPSGVWGNEQFF